This is a list of T cell receptor beta chains from one sample in a study of blood T cell repertoires in COVID-19. Repertoires were generated with immunoSEQ multiplex PCR, while TCRdb's copy carries only in-frame clones and drops some. This sample has 15,000 to 20,000 clones; roughly 89% occur once, and the top ten carry approximately 5.2%. Sequenced material: peripheral blood. Receptors originate from a human donor in a cohort sampled during active COVID-19. Each CDR3 is given with its conserved first and last residue. Fields, in order: D gene, J gene, V gene, clone size, CDR3 DNA, CDR3 protein. D genes are given only for firm matches. Clone sizes are given selectively: once, few, many, or a class where the clone is expanded.

d_gene: TRBD2; j_gene: TRBJ2-2; v_gene: TRBV7-3; abundance: once; CDR3nt: TGTGCCAGCAGCTTAGCGGGGGTCAGAAACACCGGGGAGCTGTTTTTT; CDR3aa: CASSLAGVRNTGELFF
d_gene: TRBD2; j_gene: TRBJ2-1; v_gene: TRBV9; abundance: .; CDR3nt: TGTGCCAGCAGCGGGGGACTAGCGGCCTCCTACAATGAGCAGTTCTTC; CDR3aa: CASSGGLAASYNEQFF
d_gene: TRBD1; j_gene: TRBJ1-1; v_gene: TRBV18; abundance: .; CDR3nt: TGTGCCAGCTCATGGGGACAGGGGAACACTGAAGCTTTCTTT; CDR3aa: CASSWGQGNTEAFF
d_gene: .; j_gene: TRBJ1-2; v_gene: TRBV28; abundance: .; CDR3nt: TGTGCCAGCAGCGACACGGTCCACTATGGCTACACCTTC; CDR3aa: CASSDTVHYGYTF
d_gene: .; j_gene: TRBJ2-5; v_gene: TRBV7-8; abundance: .; CDR3nt: TGTGCCAGCAGCTTAGCCGCGGGCCATTCGGGGGAGACCCAGTACTTC; CDR3aa: CASSLAAGHSGETQYF
d_gene: TRBD2; j_gene: TRBJ2-1; v_gene: TRBV5-1; abundance: .; CDR3nt: TGCGCCAGCAGCTTACTAGCGACACGTTCTCGGGGGGAGCAGTTCTTC; CDR3aa: CASSLLATRSRGEQFF
d_gene: .; j_gene: TRBJ2-7; v_gene: TRBV6-6; abundance: few; CDR3nt: TGTGCCAGCAGTAGAGACAGCTACGAGCAGTACTTC; CDR3aa: CASSRDSYEQYF
d_gene: .; j_gene: TRBJ2-7; v_gene: TRBV5-6; abundance: .; CDR3nt: TGTGCCAGCACACAAGGACGAAGGGGTTCCACCGAGCAGTACTTC; CDR3aa: CASTQGRRGSTEQYF
d_gene: .; j_gene: TRBJ2-3; v_gene: TRBV9; abundance: .; CDR3nt: TGTGCCAGCAGCGTAGGTGGGGGGAGGAGTGCAGATACGCAGTATTTT; CDR3aa: CASSVGGGRSADTQYF
d_gene: .; j_gene: TRBJ2-7; v_gene: TRBV28; abundance: .; CDR3nt: TGTGCCAGCAGCATAACAGGGCTCTACGAGCAGTACTTC; CDR3aa: CASSITGLYEQYF
d_gene: TRBD1; j_gene: TRBJ2-7; v_gene: TRBV19; abundance: .; CDR3nt: TGTGCCAGTAGTCCGGGACAGGGAATTCTATACGAGCAGTACTTC; CDR3aa: CASSPGQGILYEQYF
d_gene: .; j_gene: TRBJ1-3; v_gene: TRBV28; abundance: few; CDR3nt: TGTGCCAGCACCCCTCAGGGGTTACGCTCTGGAAACACCATATATTTT; CDR3aa: CASTPQGLRSGNTIYF
d_gene: TRBD2; j_gene: TRBJ2-3; v_gene: TRBV7-9; abundance: .; CDR3nt: TGTGCCAGCAGCTCCGTAGCGGGGGGCCGGAGCACAGATACGCAGTATTTT; CDR3aa: CASSSVAGGRSTDTQYF
d_gene: TRBD1; j_gene: TRBJ2-2; v_gene: TRBV6-6; abundance: few; CDR3nt: TGTGCCAGCAGAGAGAAAGACAGGGATTACACCGGGGAGCTGTTTTTT; CDR3aa: CASREKDRDYTGELFF
d_gene: .; j_gene: TRBJ1-2; v_gene: TRBV28; abundance: .; CDR3nt: TGTGCCAGCAGTTTTAGCTCTGGCTACACCTTC; CDR3aa: CASSFSSGYTF
d_gene: TRBD1; j_gene: TRBJ1-2; v_gene: TRBV19; abundance: .; CDR3nt: TGTGCCAGTAGTATGGGAGCGGACAGGGTCCGCTATGGCTACACCTTC; CDR3aa: CASSMGADRVRYGYTF
d_gene: TRBD1; j_gene: TRBJ2-7; v_gene: TRBV29-1; abundance: .; CDR3nt: TGCAGCGTGGGACAGGGGACCAAAGTGGGGCAGTACTTC; CDR3aa: CSVGQGTKVGQYF
d_gene: TRBD2; j_gene: TRBJ2-1; v_gene: TRBV5-1; abundance: .; CDR3nt: TGCGCCAGCAGCACTTCTAGCGGCCCCTACAATGAGCAGTTCTTC; CDR3aa: CASSTSSGPYNEQFF
d_gene: .; j_gene: TRBJ1-1; v_gene: TRBV5-4; abundance: few; CDR3nt: TGTGCCAGCCTTGGAGGGTCGAACACTGAAGCTTTCTTT; CDR3aa: CASLGGSNTEAFF
d_gene: .; j_gene: TRBJ2-7; v_gene: TRBV29-1; abundance: .; CDR3nt: TGCAGCGTTGAGTGGGCGGGTACCTACGAGCAGTACTTC; CDR3aa: CSVEWAGTYEQYF